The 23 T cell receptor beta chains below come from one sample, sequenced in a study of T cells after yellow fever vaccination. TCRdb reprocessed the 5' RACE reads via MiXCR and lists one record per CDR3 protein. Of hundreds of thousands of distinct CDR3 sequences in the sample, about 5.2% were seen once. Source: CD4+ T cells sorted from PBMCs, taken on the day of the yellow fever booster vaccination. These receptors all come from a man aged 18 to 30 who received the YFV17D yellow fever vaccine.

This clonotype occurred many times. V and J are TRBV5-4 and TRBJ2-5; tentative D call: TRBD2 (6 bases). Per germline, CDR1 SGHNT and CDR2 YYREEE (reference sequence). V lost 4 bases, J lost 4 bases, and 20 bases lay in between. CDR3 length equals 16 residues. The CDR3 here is CASSRSGTGRLETQYF. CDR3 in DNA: TGTGCCAGCAGCCGCTCCGGGACTGGAAGATTAGAGACCCAGTACTTC.

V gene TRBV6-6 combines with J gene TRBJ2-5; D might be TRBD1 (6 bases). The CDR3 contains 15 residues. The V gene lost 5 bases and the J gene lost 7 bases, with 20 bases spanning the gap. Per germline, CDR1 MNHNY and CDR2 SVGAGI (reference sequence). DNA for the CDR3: TGTGCCAGCAGTCCCTCCCATTATAGGGGGTGGACCCAGTACTTC. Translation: CASSPSHYRGWTQYF.

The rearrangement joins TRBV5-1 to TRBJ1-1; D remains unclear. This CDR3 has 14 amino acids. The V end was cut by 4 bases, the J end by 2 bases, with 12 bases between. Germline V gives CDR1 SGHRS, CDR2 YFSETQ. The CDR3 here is CASSPQTQNTEAFF. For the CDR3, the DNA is TGCGCCAGCAGCCCCCAGACACAAAACACTGAAGCTTTCTTT.

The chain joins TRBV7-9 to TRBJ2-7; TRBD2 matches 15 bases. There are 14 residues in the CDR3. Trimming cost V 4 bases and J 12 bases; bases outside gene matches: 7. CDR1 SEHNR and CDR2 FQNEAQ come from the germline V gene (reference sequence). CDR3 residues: CASSSRGLAGGRYF. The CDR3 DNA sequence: TGTGCCAGCAGCTCACGCGGACTAGCGGGGGGGAGGTACTTC.

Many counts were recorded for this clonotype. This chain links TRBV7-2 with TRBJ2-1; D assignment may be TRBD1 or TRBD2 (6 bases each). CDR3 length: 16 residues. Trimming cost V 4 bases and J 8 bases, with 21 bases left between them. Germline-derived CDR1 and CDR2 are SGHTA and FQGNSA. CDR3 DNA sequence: TGTGCCAGCAGCTCCATTTGGTCCAGGGGAGGCGATGAGCAGTTCTTC. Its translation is CASSSIWSRGGDEQFF.

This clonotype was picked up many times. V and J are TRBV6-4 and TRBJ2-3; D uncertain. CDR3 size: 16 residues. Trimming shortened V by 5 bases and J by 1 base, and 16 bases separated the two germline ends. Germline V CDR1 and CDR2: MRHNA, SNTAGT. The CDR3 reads CASSPYPGHGTDTQYF. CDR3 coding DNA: TGTGCCAGCAGTCCTTACCCCGGGCATGGCACAGATACGCAGTATTTT.

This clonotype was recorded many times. CDR3 region: CSVSPGVGQPQHF. The CDR3 nucleotides are TGCAGCGTCTCCCCGGGGGTGGGCCAGCCCCAGCATTTT. The chain couples TRBV29-1 to TRBJ1-5; perhaps TRBD1 as D (5 bases). Germline CDR1 SQVTM, CDR2 ANQGSEA. This CDR3 comprises 13 residues. Trimming removed 6 bases at V and 7 bases at J, with 16 bases between.

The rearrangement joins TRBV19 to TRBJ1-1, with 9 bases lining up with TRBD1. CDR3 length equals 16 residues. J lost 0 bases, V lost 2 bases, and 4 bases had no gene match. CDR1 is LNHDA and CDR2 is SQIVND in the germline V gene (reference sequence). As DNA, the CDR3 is TGTGCCAGTAGTATAACAGGGGGCCTTATGAACACTGAAGCTTTCTTT. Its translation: CASSITGGLMNTEAFF.

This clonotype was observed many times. CDR3 loop: CASRRTGNTGELFF. CDR3 coding DNA: TGCGCCAGCAGACGGACAGGGAACACCGGGGAGCTGTTTTTT. This chain uses TRBV4-1 with TRBJ2-2; 7 positions agree with TRBD1. The CDR3 consists of 14 residues. V shed 6 bases, J shed 1 base, and the junction held 2 bases outside the gene matches. CDR1 and CDR2 from the germline V gene are MGHRA and YSYEKL.

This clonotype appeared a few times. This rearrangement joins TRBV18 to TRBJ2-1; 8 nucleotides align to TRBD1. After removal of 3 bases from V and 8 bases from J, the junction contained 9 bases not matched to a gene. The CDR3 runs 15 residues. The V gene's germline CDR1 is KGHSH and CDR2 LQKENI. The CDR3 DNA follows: TGTGCCAGCTCACCTCTATTCGACAGGGGCGATGAGCAGTTCTTC. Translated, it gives CASSPLFDRGDEQFF.

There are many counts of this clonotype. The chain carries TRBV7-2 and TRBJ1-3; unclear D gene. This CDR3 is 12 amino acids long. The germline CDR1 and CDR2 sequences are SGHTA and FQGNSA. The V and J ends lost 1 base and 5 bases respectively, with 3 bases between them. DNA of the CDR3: TGTGCCAGCAGCTTAGACCGAAACACCATATATTTT. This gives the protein CASSLDRNTIYF. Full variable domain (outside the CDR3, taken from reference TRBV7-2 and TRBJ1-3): GAGVSQSPSNKVTEKGKDVELRCDPISGHTALYWYRQSLGQGLEFLIYFQGNSAPDKSGLPSDRFSAERTGGSVSTLTIQRTQQEDSAVYLCASSLDRNTIYFGEGSWLTVV.

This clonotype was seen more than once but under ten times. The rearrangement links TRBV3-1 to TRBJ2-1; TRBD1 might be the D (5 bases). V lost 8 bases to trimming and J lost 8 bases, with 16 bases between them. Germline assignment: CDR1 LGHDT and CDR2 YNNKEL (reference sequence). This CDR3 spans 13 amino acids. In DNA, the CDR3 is TGTGCCAGCGGGCAGGGTTCTCTTCATGAGCAGTTCTTC. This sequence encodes CASGQGSLHEQFF.

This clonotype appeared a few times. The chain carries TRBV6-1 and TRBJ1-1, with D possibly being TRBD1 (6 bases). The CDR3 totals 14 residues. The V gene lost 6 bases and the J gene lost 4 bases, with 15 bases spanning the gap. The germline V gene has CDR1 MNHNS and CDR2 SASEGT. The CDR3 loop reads CASSYRVGVTEAFF. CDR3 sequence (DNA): TGTGCCAGCAGCTACAGGGTTGGAGTCACTGAAGCTTTCTTT.

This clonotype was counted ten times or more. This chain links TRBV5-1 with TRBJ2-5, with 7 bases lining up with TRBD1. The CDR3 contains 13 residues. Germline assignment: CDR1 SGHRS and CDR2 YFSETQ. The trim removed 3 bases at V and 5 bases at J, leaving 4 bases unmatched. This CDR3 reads CASSWDSRETQYF. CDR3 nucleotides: TGCGCCAGCAGCTGGGACAGCCGGGAGACCCAGTACTTC.

The CDR3 DNA is TGCGCCAGCAGCCATGACAGGGAAAATGAAGCTTTCTTT. Translating gives CASSHDRENEAFF. V is TRBV5-1 and J is TRBJ1-1, with 7 nucleotides matching TRBD1. V gave up 4 bases and J gave up 7 bases; unmatched junction bases: 7. Per germline, CDR1 SGHRS and CDR2 YFSETQ. CDR3 length: 13 residues.

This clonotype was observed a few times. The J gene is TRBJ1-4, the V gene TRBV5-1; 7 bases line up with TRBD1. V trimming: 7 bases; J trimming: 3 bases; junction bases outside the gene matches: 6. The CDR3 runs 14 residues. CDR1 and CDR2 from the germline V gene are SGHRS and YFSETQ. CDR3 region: CASATGQPNEKLFF. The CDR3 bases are TGCGCCAGCGCGACAGGGCAACCTAATGAAAAACTGTTTTTT. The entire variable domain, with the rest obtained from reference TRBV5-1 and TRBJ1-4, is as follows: KAGVTQTPRYLIKTRGQQVTLSCSPISGHRSVSWYQQTPGQGLQFLFEYFSETQRNKGNFPGRFSGRQFSNSRSEMNVSTLELGDSALYLCASATGQPNEKLFFGSGTQLSVL.

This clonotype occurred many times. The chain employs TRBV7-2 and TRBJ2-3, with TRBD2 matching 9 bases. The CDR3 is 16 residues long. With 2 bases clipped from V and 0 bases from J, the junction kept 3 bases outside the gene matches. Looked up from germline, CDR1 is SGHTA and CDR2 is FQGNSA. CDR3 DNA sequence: TGTGCCAGCAGCTTAATTGCGGGGGGGAGCACAGATACGCAGTATTTT. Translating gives CASSLIAGGSTDTQYF.

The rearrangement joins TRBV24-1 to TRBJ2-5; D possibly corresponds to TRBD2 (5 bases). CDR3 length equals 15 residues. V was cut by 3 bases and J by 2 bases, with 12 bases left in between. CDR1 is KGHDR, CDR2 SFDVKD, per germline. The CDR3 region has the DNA TGTGCCACCAGTGATCCCACGGGGATACAAGAGACCCAGTACTTC. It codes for CATSDPTGIQETQYF.

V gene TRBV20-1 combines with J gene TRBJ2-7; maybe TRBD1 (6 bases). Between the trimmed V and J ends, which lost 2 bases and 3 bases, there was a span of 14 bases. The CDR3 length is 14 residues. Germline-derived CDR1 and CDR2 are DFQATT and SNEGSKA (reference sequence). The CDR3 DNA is TGCAGTGCTAGATCACCCCAGGGGAACTACGAGCAGTACTTC. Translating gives CSARSPQGNYEQYF.

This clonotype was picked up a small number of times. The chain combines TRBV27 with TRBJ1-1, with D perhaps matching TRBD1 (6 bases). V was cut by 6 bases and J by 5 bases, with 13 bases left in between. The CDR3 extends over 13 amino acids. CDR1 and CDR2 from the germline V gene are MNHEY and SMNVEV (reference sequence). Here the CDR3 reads CASSYNDRTEAFF. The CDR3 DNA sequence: TGTGCCAGCAGCTACAACGACAGGACTGAAGCTTTCTTT.

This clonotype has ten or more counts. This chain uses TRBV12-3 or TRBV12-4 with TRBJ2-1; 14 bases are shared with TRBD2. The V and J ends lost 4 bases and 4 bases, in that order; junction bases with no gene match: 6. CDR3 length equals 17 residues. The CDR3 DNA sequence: TGTGCCAGCAGTTGGACTAGCGGGGGGTCGTTATACAATGAGCAGTTCTTC. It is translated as CASSWTSGGSLYNEQFF.

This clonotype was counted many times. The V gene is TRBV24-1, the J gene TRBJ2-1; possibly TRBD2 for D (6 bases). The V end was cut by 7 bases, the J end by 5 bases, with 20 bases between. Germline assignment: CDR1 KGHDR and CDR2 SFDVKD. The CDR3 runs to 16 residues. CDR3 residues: CATRDPGLNTDNEQFF. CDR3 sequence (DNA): TGTGCCACCAGAGATCCAGGACTAAATACCGACAATGAGCAGTTCTTC.

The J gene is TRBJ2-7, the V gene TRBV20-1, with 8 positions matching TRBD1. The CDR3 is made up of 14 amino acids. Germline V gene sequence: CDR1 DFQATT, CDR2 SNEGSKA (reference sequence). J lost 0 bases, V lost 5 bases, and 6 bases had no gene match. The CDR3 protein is CSAGKGQVSYEQYF. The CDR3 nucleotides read TGCAGTGCTGGAAAGGGACAGGTCTCCTACGAGCAGTACTTC.